This entry lists 23 T cell receptor beta chains sequenced from one sample in a study of T cells in localized non-small cell lung cancer. The repertoire was sequenced with immunoSEQ multiplex PCR; TCRdb's copy has only in-frame clones and lacks some. The sample has 2,500 to 3,000 clones, around 21% seen once. This specimen consisted of lung tumor tissue, obtained before any cancer treatment. The receptors here all came from a male donor at least 60 years old with stage II squamous cell lung carcinoma.

The chain recombines TRBV9 with TRBJ2-7; D gene ambiguous. The CDR3 covers 14 residues. Germline V gene lookup returns CDR1 SGDLS and CDR2 YYNGEE. Trimming took off 4 bases at V and 5 bases at J, with 16 bases between the two ends. CDR3 sequence (DNA): TGTGCCAGCAGCCCCCGGACGGTCAAGGACGAGCAGTACTTC. Its translation: CASSPRTVKDEQYF. The full variable domain, with the rest looked up from reference TRBV9 and TRBJ2-7, is DSGVTQTPKHLITATGQRVTLRCSPRSGDLSVYWYQQSLDQGLQFLIQYYNGEERAKGNILERFSAQQFPDLHSELNLSSLELGDSALYFCASSPRTVKDEQYFGPGTRLTVT.

The chain couples TRBV18 to TRBJ1-2; D gene ambiguous. The CDR3 is 15 residues long. Germline V gene sequence: CDR1 KGHSH, CDR2 LQKENI. The V end was cut by 0 bases, the J end by 8 bases, with 16 bases between. DNA of the CDR3: TGTGCCAGCTCACCACCGGAATTAGCAGTCAGGGGCTACACCTTC. Protein product: CASSPPELAVRGYTF. Drawing the rest from reference TRBV18 and TRBJ1-2, the complete variable domain is NAGVMQNPRHLVRRRGQEARLRCSPMKGHSHVYWYRQLPEEGLKFMVYLQKENIIDESGMPKERFSAEFPKEGPSILRIQQVVRGDSAAYFCASSPPELAVRGYTFGSGTRLTVV.

This clone was picked up a small number of times. The rearrangement joins TRBV28 to TRBJ1-4, with D possibly being TRBD1 (6 bases). CDR3 size: 14 residues. The germline V and J ends were trimmed by 7 bases and 4 bases, with 13 bases remaining between them. Germline values: CDR1 MDHEN, CDR2 SYDVKM. The CDR3 loop reads CASNLLGGNEKLFF. In nucleotides, the CDR3 is TGTGCCAGCAACCTATTAGGGGGTAATGAAAAACTGTTTTTT.

This clone has only a few counts. The chain has TRBV6-8 and TRBJ2-1; TRBD2 aligns across 10 bases. There are 15 residues in the CDR3. The V gene end was trimmed by 6 bases and the J gene end by 6 bases; junction bases not matched to a gene: 8. CDR1 MNHGY and CDR2 SAAAGT come from the germline V gene. The CDR3 DNA is TGTGCCAGCAGCCTACTAGCGGGAAAATCCAATGAGCAGTTCTTC. It specifies CASSLLAGKSNEQFF.

This chain uses TRBV12-5 with TRBJ1-1, with 8 bases aligning to TRBD1. CDR1 is LGHNT and CDR2 is FRNRAP in the germline V gene. This CDR3 spans 14 amino acids. DNA of the CDR3: TGTGCCAGCCGGAAGACAGGGGTGAACACTGAAGCTTTCTTT. This translates into CASRKTGVNTEAFF.

The chain has TRBV9 and TRBJ1-1; D possibly corresponds to TRBD1 (5 bases). Germline V CDR1 and CDR2: SGDLS, YYNGEE. The V end was cut by 0 bases, the J end by 0 bases, with 15 bases between. The CDR3 contains 17 residues. CDR3 amino acids: CASSVGGSPGVNTEAFF. The DNA of the CDR3 is TGTGCCAGCAGCGTAGGGGGGAGTCCCGGGGTGAACACTGAAGCTTTCTTT.

The chain recombines TRBV30 with TRBJ2-1, with 10 bases that match TRBD2. J lost 6 bases, V lost 1 base, and 9 bases had no gene match. The CDR3 has 16 residues. The V gene's germline CDR1 is GTSNPN and CDR2 SVGIG (reference sequence). Here the CDR3 DNA reads TGTGCCTGGAGTGAAACTAGCGGGAAAATTAGCAATGAGCAGTTCTTC. This gives the protein CAWSETSGKISNEQFF.

J is TRBJ2-3 and V is TRBV11-3; 8 positions match TRBD2. The germline V gene has CDR1 SGHNT and CDR2 YENEEA. The CDR3 extends over 15 amino acids. Trimming cost V 5 bases and J 4 bases; bases outside gene matches: 8. CDR3 region: CASSLRGGIADTQYF. CDR3 sequence (DNA): TGTGCCAGCAGCCTCCGGGGGGGCATCGCAGATACGCAGTATTTT.

In its sample, this clone was seen a few times. This chain links TRBV9 with TRBJ2-1; D not resolved. The germline V gene has CDR1 SGDLS and CDR2 YYNGEE. This CDR3 has 13 residues. Trimming removed 3 bases at V and 2 bases at J, with 6 bases between. The CDR3, as DNA: TGTGCCAGCAGCGACCGGGCCTACAATGAGCAGTTCTTC. This translates into CASSDRAYNEQFF. Together with reference TRBV9 and TRBJ2-1, the CDR3 gives the full variable domain: DSGVTQTPKHLITATGQRVTLRCSPRSGDLSVYWYQQSLDQGLQFLIQYYNGEERAKGNILERFSAQQFPDLHSELNLSSLELGDSALYFCASSDRAYNEQFFGPGTRLTVL.

This clone qualifies as medium-sized. The chain uses TRBV11-3 and TRBJ2-1; 9 positions match TRBD2. Per germline, CDR1 SGHNT and CDR2 YENEEA. Trimming cost V 5 bases and J 7 bases; bases outside gene matches: 12. This CDR3 has 16 amino acids. CDR3 residues: CASSTAAGGGGNEQFF. CDR3 DNA: TGTGCCAGCAGCACCGCGGCTGGCGGGGGGGGAAATGAGCAGTTCTTC. Full variable domain (rest looked up from reference TRBV11-3 and TRBJ2-1): EAGVVQSPRYKIIEKKQPVAFWCNPISGHNTLYWYLQNLGQGPELLIRYENEEAVDDSQLPKDRFSAERLKGVDSTLKIQPAELGDSAVYLCASSTAAGGGGNEQFFGPGTRLTVL.

The genes are TRBV29-1 and TRBJ2-2; 7 bases are shared with TRBD2. Germline CDR1 reads SQVTM; CDR2 reads ANQGSEA. The length of the CDR3 is 15 residues. The V gene end was trimmed by 4 bases and the J gene end by 2 bases; junction bases not matched to a gene: 7. CDR3 amino acids: CSVAVRGENTGELFF. CDR3 sequence (DNA): TGCAGCGTTGCCGTCCGGGGGGAAAACACCGGGGAGCTGTTTTTT.

This clone was seen just once. This rearrangement joins TRBV14 to TRBJ2-7; D may be TRBD1 (7 bases). V was trimmed by 2 bases and J by 9 bases, leaving 14 bases between them. The CDR3 consists of 13 residues. In germline, CDR1 is SGHDN, CDR2 FVKESK. CDR3 in amino acids: CASSQSPGGRQYF. The CDR3 DNA follows: TGTGCCAGCAGCCAATCCCCAGGGGGGCGGCAGTACTTC.

Only a few counts were recorded for this clone. V and J are TRBV9 and TRBJ1-1, with D hard to call. This CDR3 contains 13 residues. From germline, CDR1 is SGDLS and CDR2 YYNGEE. Between the trimmed V and J ends, which lost 2 bases and 4 bases, there was a span of 9 bases. In DNA, the CDR3 is TGTGCCAGCAGCGTCTTGGAAACCACTGAAGCTTTCTTT. Translating gives CASSVLETTEAFF.

The rearrangement joins TRBV6-7 to TRBJ1-2, with no clear D. TRBV6-7 is noted as an ORF with a role that remains uncertain. The V end was cut by 5 bases, the J end by 8 bases, with 9 bases between. The CDR3 runs 11 residues. The DNA of the CDR3 is TGTGCCAGCAGTGCTCAAAGCGGCTACACCTTC. Its translation is CASSAQSGYTF.

This clone is deemed medium-sized (0.01 to 0.1%). V usage is TRBV11-3 and J usage is TRBJ1-2; D might be TRBD1 (5 bases). Germline CDR1 reads SGHNT; CDR2 reads YENEEA. The V end was cut by 1 base, the J end by 1 base, with 10 bases between. The CDR3 has 15 residues. The chain's CDR3 is CASSLGHRSNYGYTF. The CDR3 DNA follows: TGTGCCAGCAGCTTAGGCCACAGGAGTAACTATGGCTACACCTTC.

This sequence joins TRBV5-1 and TRBJ2-7, with a weak D call TRBD1 (7 bases). This CDR3 spans 15 amino acids. V gave up 4 bases and J gave up 3 bases, with 17 bases separating them. CDR1 SGHRS and CDR2 YFSETQ come from the germline V gene. Here the CDR3 reads CASSPFSGGNYEQYF. Written as DNA, the CDR3 is TGCGCCAGCAGCCCCTTTTCAGGGGGGAACTACGAGCAGTACTTC.

By sample share, this clone is large. The rearrangement joins TRBV6-8 to TRBJ2-2, with D hard to call. Germline V gene sequence: CDR1 MNHGY, CDR2 SAAAGT. The CDR3 covers 14 residues. V was pared by 2 bases and J by 7 bases, with 11 bases between. For the CDR3, the DNA is TGTGCCAGCAGTTACCGCCTTTTCGACGGGGAGCTGTTTTTT. Encoded protein: CASSYRLFDGELFF.

This clone is judged medium-sized. The CDR3 nucleotides are TGTGCCAGCAGCGTAGGAGGTAGTATTCTCCCCGGGGAGCTGTTTTTT. Encoded protein: CASSVGGSILPGELFF. V gene TRBV9 combines with J gene TRBJ2-2; D not certain. The V gene's germline CDR1 is SGDLS and CDR2 YYNGEE. Trimming took off 0 bases at V and 6 bases at J, with 15 bases between the two ends. The CDR3 runs to 16 residues.

The chain links TRBV6-7 to TRBJ1-3; D unclear. TRBV6-7 is filed as an ORF, its function uncertain. The CDR3 has 16 residues. Trimming pared 0 bases from V and 0 bases from J, leaving 9 bases between. The CDR3 region has the DNA TGTGCCAGCAGTTACTCGAGCGCCGGCTCTGGAAACACCATATATTTT. Translating gives CASSYSSAGSGNTIYF.

V usage is TRBV29-1 and J usage is TRBJ2-7, with D perhaps assigned TRBD1 or TRBD2 (5 bases each). The CDR3 extends over 13 amino acids. The V and J ends lost 4 bases and 7 bases respectively, with 17 bases between them. From germline, CDR1 is SQVTM and CDR2 ANQGSEA. In nucleotides, the CDR3 is TGCAGCGTTGTGGGACGGACTTTCGGGGAGCAGTACTTC. Protein sequence: CSVVGRTFGEQYF.

The DNA of the CDR3 is TGTGCCAGCAGCACAGTACGGGAAACTGAAGCTTTCTTT. Its protein product is CASSTVRETEAFF. This sequence joins TRBV7-2 and TRBJ1-1; D not certain. The CDR3 has 13 amino acids. Trimming took 5 bases from V and 5 from J, leaving 12 bases between them. Germline loops: CDR1 SGHTA, CDR2 FQGNSA.

This clone was counted a few times. The chain links TRBV18 to TRBJ2-3; 9 nucleotides align to TRBD1. Germline V gives CDR1 KGHSH, CDR2 LQKENI. The CDR3 runs 14 residues. The V gene end was trimmed by 6 bases and the J gene end by 3 bases; junction bases not matched to a gene: 4. CDR3 region: CASSLGTGTDTQYF. CDR3 sequence (DNA): TGTGCCAGCTCGCTCGGGACAGGGACAGATACGCAGTATTTT.

This CDR3 is CASSVASSYNEQFF. DNA of the CDR3: TGTGCCAGCAGCGTAGCCAGCTCCTACAATGAGCAGTTCTTC. The chain carries TRBV9 and TRBJ2-1, with D unresolved. Germline CDR1 and CDR2: SGDLS and YYNGEE. This CDR3 spans 14 amino acids. V lost 0 bases and J lost 0, with 4 bases in between.